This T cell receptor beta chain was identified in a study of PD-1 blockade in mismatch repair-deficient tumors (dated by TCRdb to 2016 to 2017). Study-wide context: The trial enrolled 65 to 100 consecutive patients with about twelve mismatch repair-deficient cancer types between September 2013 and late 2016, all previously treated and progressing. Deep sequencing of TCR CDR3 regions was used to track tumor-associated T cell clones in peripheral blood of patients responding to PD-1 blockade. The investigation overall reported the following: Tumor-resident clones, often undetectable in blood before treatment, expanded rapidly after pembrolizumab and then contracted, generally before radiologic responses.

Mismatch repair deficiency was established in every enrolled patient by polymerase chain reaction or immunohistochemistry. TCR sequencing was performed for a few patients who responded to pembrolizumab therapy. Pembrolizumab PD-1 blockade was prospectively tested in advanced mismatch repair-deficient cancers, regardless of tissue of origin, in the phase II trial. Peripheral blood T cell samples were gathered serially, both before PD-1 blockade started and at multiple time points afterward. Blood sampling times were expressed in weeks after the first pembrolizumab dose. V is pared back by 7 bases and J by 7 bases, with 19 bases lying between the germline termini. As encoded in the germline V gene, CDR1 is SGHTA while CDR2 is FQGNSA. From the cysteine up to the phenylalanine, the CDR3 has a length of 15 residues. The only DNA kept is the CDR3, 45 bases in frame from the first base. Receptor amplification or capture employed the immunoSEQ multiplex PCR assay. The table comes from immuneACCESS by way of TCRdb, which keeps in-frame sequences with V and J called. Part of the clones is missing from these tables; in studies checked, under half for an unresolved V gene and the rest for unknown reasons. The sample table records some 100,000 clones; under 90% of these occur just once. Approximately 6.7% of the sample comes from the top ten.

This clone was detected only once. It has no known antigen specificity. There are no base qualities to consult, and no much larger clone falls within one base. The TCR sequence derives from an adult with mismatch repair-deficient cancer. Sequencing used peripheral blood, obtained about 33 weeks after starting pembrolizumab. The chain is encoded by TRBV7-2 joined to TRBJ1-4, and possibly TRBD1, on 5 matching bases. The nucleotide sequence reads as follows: TGTGCCAGCAAACTGGGCGGCCCGAGGGGTGAAAAACTGTTTTTT. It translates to CASKLGGPRGEKLFF.